These 22 T cell receptor beta chains came from one sample sequenced in a study of beta chain features in type 1 diabetes. Expressed TCRB transcripts were sequenced after all isolated RNA was converted to cDNA. Data came from immunoSEQ multiplex PCR; TCRdb stores just in-frame clones and leaves some out. The sample lists 810,000 or so clones, roughly a sixth occurring once. Input material: naive CD4+ T cells from blood. The source is a woman between 18 and 30 years old in good health.

In this sample, this clone turned up a few times. The chain links TRBV28 to TRBJ2-5; 10 bases agree with TRBD2. The CDR3 sequence is 19 residues long. The ends lost 2 bases at V and 2 bases at J; junction bases unmatched: 14. Germline CDR1 is MDHEN and CDR2 is SYDVKM. CDR3 sequence: CASSLNPRTSGVTQETQYF. DNA of the CDR3: TGTGCCAGCAGTTTAAACCCCAGGACTAGCGGAGTGACTCAAGAGACCCAGTACTTC. Supplemented by reference TRBV28 and TRBJ2-5, the full variable domain reads DVKVTQSSRYLVKRTGEKVFLECVQDMDHENMFWYRQDPGLGLRLIYFSYDVKMKEKGDIPEGYSVSREKKERFSLILESASTNQTSMYLCASSLNPRTSGVTQETQYFGPGTRLLVL.

The chain has TRBV11-2 and TRBJ2-5; D not certain. The CDR3 contains 15 residues. The germline V gene has CDR1 SGHAT and CDR2 FQNNGV. V was pared by 1 base and J by 0 bases, with 9 bases between. CDR3 loop: CASSLVVGYQETQYF. The CDR3 DNA sequence: TGTGCCAGCAGCTTAGTTGTGGGCTACCAAGAGACCCAGTACTTC.

This clone has only a few counts. The chain uses TRBV6-1 and TRBJ2-7; no reliable D call. The CDR3 has 12 amino acids. Looked up from germline, CDR1 is MNHNS and CDR2 is SASEGT. V gave up 1 base and J gave up 5 bases, with 6 bases separating them. The CDR3 sequence is CASSEGANEQYF. DNA for the CDR3: TGTGCCAGCAGTGAAGGTGCGAACGAGCAGTACTTC.

The V call is TRBV10-3, the J call TRBJ1-1; the D gene is possibly TRBD1 (5 bases). Per the germline V gene, CDR1 is ENHRY and CDR2 is SYGVKD. There are 12 residues in the CDR3. Deletions cut 10 bases from V and 0 bases from J, with 9 bases between. CDR3 nucleotides: TGTGCCACCCAGGGAATGAACACTGAAGCTTTCTTT. The encoded protein is CATQGMNTEAFF.

V gene TRBV18 combines with J gene TRBJ1-4; D perhaps matches TRBD1 (5 bases). The CDR3 sequence is 13 residues long. Germline assignment: CDR1 KGHSH and CDR2 LQKENI. Trimming pared 10 bases from V and 5 bases from J, leaving 14 bases between. Here the CDR3 DNA reads TGTGCCACCACGGCAGGGATGAATGAAAAACTGTTTTTT. It encodes CATTAGMNEKLFF.

This clone was counted only a few times. This sequence joins TRBV7-9 and TRBJ2-3; 9 bases match TRBD2. Germline CDR1 SEHNR, CDR2 FQNEAQ (reference sequence). The CDR3 loop spans 16 amino acids. Trimming at V came to 6 bases and at J to 0 bases, leaving 7 bases not matched to a gene. The CDR3 bases are TGTGCCAGCAGATCTCCTAGCGGGGCTAGCACAGATACGCAGTATTTT. Its protein is CASRSPSGASTDTQYF.

This clone was seen a handful of times. The rearrangement uses TRBV4-3 and TRBJ1-2; TRBD1 is a possible D gene (5 bases). Germline CDR1 reads LGHNA; CDR2 reads YSLEER. CDR3 length: 15 amino acids. Trimming shortened V by 0 bases and J by 5 bases, and 13 bases separated the two germline ends. The CDR3 sequence is CASSQDMWGNYGYTF. DNA of the CDR3: TGCGCCAGCAGCCAAGATATGTGGGGGAATTATGGCTACACCTTC.

This rearrangement joins TRBV11-2 to TRBJ2-3; tentatively, D is TRBD2 (6 bases). V shed 4 bases and J shed 2 bases, with 13 bases lying between them. The CDR3 has 15 amino acids. The germline V gene encodes CDR1 SGHAT and CDR2 FQNNGV. This CDR3 is CASSWGDFSTDTQYF. In DNA, the CDR3 is TGTGCCAGCAGCTGGGGGGACTTCTCCACAGATACGCAGTATTTT. The full variable domain, rest sourced from reference TRBV11-2 and TRBJ2-3, is EAGVAQSPRYKIIEKRQSVAFWCNPISGHATLYWYQQILGQGPKLLIQFQNNGVVDDSQLPKDRFSAERLKGVDSTLKIQPAKLEDSAVYLCASSWGDFSTDTQYFGPGTRLTVL.

The chain couples TRBV5-1 to TRBJ2-7, with D possibly being TRBD2 (6 bases). This CDR3 has 15 residues. Trimming took off 1 base at V and 0 bases at J, with 11 bases between the two ends. In germline, CDR1 is SGHRS, CDR2 YFSETQ. The CDR3 DNA is TGCGCCAGCAGCTTGCCTAGCGCGAGCTCCTACGAGCAGTACTTC. Its translation is CASSLPSASSYEQYF. Full variable domain (remainder filled in from reference TRBV5-1 and TRBJ2-7): KAGVTQTPRYLIKTRGQQVTLSCSPISGHRSVSWYQQTPGQGLQFLFEYFSETQRNKGNFPGRFSGRQFSNSRSEMNVSTLELGDSALYLCASSLPSASSYEQYFGPGTRLTVT.

This clone has only a few counts. The V call is TRBV14, the J call TRBJ2-1; TRBD2 aligns across 10 bases. The germline V gene encodes CDR1 SGHDN and CDR2 FVKESK. The CDR3 sequence is 13 residues long. J was trimmed by 10 bases and V by 4 bases; bases with no gene match: 4. The CDR3 nucleotides read TGTGCCAGCAGCCCCCGGACTAGCGGAGAGCAGTTCTTC. Translating gives CASSPRTSGEQFF. Together with reference TRBV14 and TRBJ2-1, the CDR3 gives the full variable domain: EAGVTQFPSHSVIEKGQTVTLRCDPISGHDNLYWYRRVMGKEIKFLLHFVKESKQDESGMPNNRFLAERTGGTYSTLKVQPAELEDSGVYFCASSPRTSGEQFFGPGTRLTVL.

This rearrangement joins TRBV7-2 to TRBJ1-5; no firm D call. Deletions cut 2 bases from V and 9 bases from J, with 14 bases between. This CDR3 has 14 amino acids. CDR1 is SGHTA, CDR2 FQGNSA, per germline. As DNA, the CDR3 is TGTGCCAGCAGCTTATCGCGGTTTAGCGGGCCCCAGCATTTT. This codes for CASSLSRFSGPQHF.

This clone was seen a handful of times. The chain is built from TRBV28 and TRBJ2-2; tentatively, D is TRBD2 (5 bases). The germline V gene encodes CDR1 MDHEN and CDR2 SYDVKM. V lost 2 bases, J lost 3 bases, and 13 bases lay in between. This CDR3 contains 16 residues. CDR3 residues: CASSLGSSLDTGELFF. CDR3 nucleotide sequence: TGTGCCAGCAGTTTAGGGTCTAGCCTAGACACCGGGGAGCTGTTTTTT.

This clone was counted between two and nine times. V and J are TRBV28 and TRBJ2-3; possible D gene TRBD2, 6 bases. V lost 6 bases and J 5 bases, leaving 12 bases between the germline ends. Germline V CDR1 and CDR2: MDHEN, SYDVKM. This CDR3 is built from 13 residues. The CDR3: CASRPAGKDTQYF. The CDR3 DNA is TGTGCCAGCAGGCCGGCGGGGAAAGATACGCAGTATTTT.

This clone was seen a handful of times. The chain is built from TRBV4-3 and TRBJ2-1; D ambiguous. This CDR3 has 14 amino acids. Between the trimmed V and J ends, which lost 0 bases and 7 bases, there was a span of 10 bases. Germline V gene sequence: CDR1 LGHNA, CDR2 YSLEER. CDR3 sequence reads: CASSQEVRRNEQFF. The CDR3 coding sequence is TGCGCCAGCAGCCAAGAAGTAAGAAGGAATGAGCAGTTCTTC.

This chain joins TRBV28 and TRBJ2-1, with a weak D call TRBD2 (6 bases). Germline values: CDR1 MDHEN, CDR2 SYDVKM. The CDR3 contains 13 residues. Between the trimmed V and J ends, which lost 6 bases and 6 bases, there was a span of 12 bases. The CDR3 bases are TGTGCCAGCAGGGGGACTGGGACCAATGAGCAGTTCTTC. It yields the protein CASRGTGTNEQFF.

The DNA of the CDR3 is TGCGCCAGCAGCTTGGGGAATGGGGGCGTGAGCTCCTACAATGAGCAGTTCTTC. It specifies CASSLGNGGVSSYNEQFF. The chain has TRBV5-1 and TRBJ2-1; TRBD1 is a possible D gene (6 bases). The CDR3 has 18 amino acids. Germline values: CDR1 SGHRS, CDR2 YFSETQ. V was cut by 0 bases and J by 0 bases, with 16 bases left in between.

There are a few counts of this clone. This may be a read error: a much more frequent sequence differs by one nucleotide. This chain's CDR3 is CASSLADTQYF. CDR3 in DNA: TGTGCCAGCAGCTTGGCAGATACGCAGTATTTT. The chain has TRBV5-4 and TRBJ2-3, with D uncertain. CDR3 length: 11 amino acids. In germline, CDR1 is SGHNT, CDR2 YYREEE (reference sequence). V lost 0 bases and J lost 4, with 0 bases in between.

This sequence joins TRBV6-5 and TRBJ2-7; the D is unclear. V dropped 6 bases and J dropped 3 bases, with 18 bases sitting between them. CDR1 and CDR2 (germline): MNHEY, SVGAGI. CDR3 length: 15 residues. CDR3 protein: CASSLYSGIGYEQYF. The CDR3, as DNA: TGTGCCAGCAGCTTATATTCTGGGATAGGCTACGAGCAGTACTTC.

This clone was counted between two and nine times. Other nucleotide sequences from this sample produce the same CDR3. The V and J genes are TRBV9 and TRBJ2-7, with 11 bases that match TRBD1. The germline CDR1 and CDR2 sequences are SGDLS and YYNGEE. The CDR3 loop spans 15 amino acids. The trim removed 4 bases at V and 3 bases at J, leaving 6 bases unmatched. As DNA, the CDR3 is TGTGCCAGCAGCCCTGGGACAGGGGGGTTCTACGAGCAGTACTTC. Translating gives CASSPGTGGFYEQYF.

The gene calls are TRBV5-4 and TRBJ2-6; tentatively, D is TRBD1 or TRBD2 (5 bases each). CDR1 and CDR2 from the germline V gene are SGHNT and YYREEE (reference sequence). The V end was cut by 4 bases, the J end by 0 bases, with 11 bases between. This CDR3 has 16 residues. The DNA for the CDR3 is TGTGCCAGCAGCCTGGGACGTAGCTCTGGGGCCAACGTCCTGACTTTC. Its translation is CASSLGRSSGANVLTF.

This clone has just a few counts. The chain recombines TRBV10-3 with TRBJ2-3; 13 nucleotides line up with TRBD2. Germline V gene lookup returns CDR1 ENHRY and CDR2 SYGVKD. The CDR3 totals 16 residues. V lost 2 bases and J lost 7; bases outside the gene matches: 6. The CDR3 bases are TGTGCCATCAGTGAGGCCGGGACTAGCGGGATGTATACGCAGTATTTT. Protein: CAISEAGTSGMYTQYF.

The chain couples TRBV7-2 to TRBJ2-1; a weak D match, TRBD2 (5 bases). Germline V gives CDR1 SGHTA, CDR2 FQGNSA. The ends were cut back, 2 bases at V and 7 bases at J, with 12 bases in the middle. CDR3 length: 14 residues. CDR3 sequence (DNA): TGTGCCAGCAGCTTACCAGCGGTTAAGAATGAGCAGTTCTTC. Its protein product is CASSLPAVKNEQFF.